This T cell receptor beta chain was identified in a study of CD8 T cells in Susac syndrome. Turning to this clonotype: Its specificity is not known.

TEMRA cells were FACS-enriched, and CD8+ and CD4+ T cells were isolated negatively. Findings and caveats of the study: Susac syndrome CD4+ T cell repertoires showed no clonal expansion.

The RNA, about 0.5 to 1 ug, was put through reverse transcription using random hexamers. It was immunoSEQ multiplex PCR that amplified TCR beta CDR3 across 54 Vbeta and 13 Jbeta. One entry per CDR3 protein, called by TCRdb with MiXCR from the immunoSEQ multiplex PCR reads. The sample records roughly 150,000 distinct CDR3 sequences, 95% being singletons. Specimen: CD4+ T cells from PBMCs. The origin of this receptor is a human donor with Susac syndrome.

This CDR3 is CASSQDGTAGSPLHF. The CDR3 nucleotides are TGCGCCAGCAGCCAAGATGGAACAGCGGGTTCACCCCTCCACTTT. V usage is TRBV4-1 and J usage is TRBJ1-6; no firm D call. CDR3 length: 15 residues. Trimming left V 0 bases short and J 9 bases short, with 12 bases between. CDR1 and CDR2 (germline): MGHRA, YSYEKL.